This T cell receptor (beta chain) was observed in a study of blood T cell repertoires in COVID-19. Study context: PBMCs, B-cell-depleted T cells, or T cells were the source of the cDNA or gDNA that made up the material.

The Seattle patients joined while their infection was active and were tracked longitudinally afterward. Profiling relied on immunoSEQ multiplex PCR, and the TCRdb table lists in-frame clones only, not all of them. Among about 95,000 clones, about 90% were seen once, and the ten largest hold 2.5% to 3%. CDR3 length: 15 amino acids. Germline V lookup: CDR1 ENHRY, CDR2 SYGVKD. The V end was cut by 0 bases, the J end by 0 bases, with 8 bases between. The clonotype originates from a man over 45 with COVID-19, enrolled during active disease. The genes are TRBV10-3 and TRBJ1-1, with no clear D. Sequencing used peripheral blood. The CDR3 DNA reads TGTGCCATCAGTGAGTCGCAGATGATGAACACTGAAGCTTTCTTT. Its protein is CAISESQMMNTEAFF.